This T cell receptor (beta chain) was sequenced during a study of T cell changes during pregnancy in multiple sclerosis. Germline values: CDR1 MNHEY, CDR2 SMNVEV (reference sequence). V was clipped by 6 bases and J by 6 bases; unmatched bases: 7. This CDR3 has 13 residues. Some clones are missing from TCRdb's copy, which holds only in-frame ones; the method was immunoSEQ multiplex PCR. This table holds some 75,000 clones, about 96% found once. The source of this sequence is a female donor with multiple sclerosis, enrolled in a pregnancy study. The input for sequencing was peripheral blood, taken in the second trimester of pregnancy. This chain links TRBV27 with TRBJ2-7; 8 bases are shared with TRBD1. The CDR3 spells CASSIGQGGEQYF. CDR3 DNA: TGTGCCAGCAGCATCGGACAGGGTGGCGAGCAGTACTTC.